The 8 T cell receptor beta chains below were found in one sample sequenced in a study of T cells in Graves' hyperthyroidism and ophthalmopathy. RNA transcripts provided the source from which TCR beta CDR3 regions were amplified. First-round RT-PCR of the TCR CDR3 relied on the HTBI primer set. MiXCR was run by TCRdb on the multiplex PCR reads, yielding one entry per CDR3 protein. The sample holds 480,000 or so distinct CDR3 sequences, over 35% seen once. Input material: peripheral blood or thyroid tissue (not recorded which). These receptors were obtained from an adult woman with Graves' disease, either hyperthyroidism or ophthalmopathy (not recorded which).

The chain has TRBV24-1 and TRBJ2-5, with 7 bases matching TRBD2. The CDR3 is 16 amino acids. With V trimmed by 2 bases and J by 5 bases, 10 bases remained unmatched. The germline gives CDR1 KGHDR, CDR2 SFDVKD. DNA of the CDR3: TGTGCCACCAGTGATTCTCCGGGAGGCGAACTTGAGACCCAGTACTTC. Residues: CATSDSPGGELETQYF.

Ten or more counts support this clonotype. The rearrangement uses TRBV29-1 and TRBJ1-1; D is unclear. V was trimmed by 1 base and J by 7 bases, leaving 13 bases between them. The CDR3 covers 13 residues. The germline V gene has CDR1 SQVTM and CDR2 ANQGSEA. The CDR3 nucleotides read TGCAGCGTTGAAGCCGATCTCGGGTTTGAAGCTTTCTTT. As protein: CSVEADLGFEAFF.

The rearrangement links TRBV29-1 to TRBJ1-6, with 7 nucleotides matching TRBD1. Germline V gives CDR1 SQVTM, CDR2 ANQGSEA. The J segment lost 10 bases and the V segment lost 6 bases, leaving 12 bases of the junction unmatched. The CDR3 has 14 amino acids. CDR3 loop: CSVTTGTSRSPLHF. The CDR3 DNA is TGCAGCGTGACGACAGGGACAAGTAGATCACCCCTCCACTTT.

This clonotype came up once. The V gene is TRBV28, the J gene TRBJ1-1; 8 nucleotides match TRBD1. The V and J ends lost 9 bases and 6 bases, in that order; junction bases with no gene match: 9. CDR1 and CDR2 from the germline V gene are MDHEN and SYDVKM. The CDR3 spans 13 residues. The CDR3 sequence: CASGQGVSAEAFF. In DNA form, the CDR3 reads TGTGCCAGTGGACAGGGAGTAAGTGCTGAAGCTTTCTTT.

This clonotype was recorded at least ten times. Here the CDR3 reads CSARVLQGGTEAFF. DNA for the CDR3: TGCAGTGCTAGAGTTCTACAGGGAGGGACTGAAGCTTTCTTT. The genes are TRBV20-1 and TRBJ1-1; perhaps TRBD1 as D (6 bases). Germline V lookup: CDR1 DFQATT, CDR2 SNEGSKA (reference sequence). Trimming shortened V by 1 base and J by 5 bases, and 14 bases separated the two germline ends. The CDR3 consists of 14 residues.

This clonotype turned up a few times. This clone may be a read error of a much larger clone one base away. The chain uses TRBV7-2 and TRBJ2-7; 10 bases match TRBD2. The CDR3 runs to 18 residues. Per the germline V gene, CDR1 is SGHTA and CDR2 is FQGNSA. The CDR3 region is CASSLVGLAGVTSYGQYF. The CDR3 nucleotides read TGTGCCAGCAGCTTAGTTGGTCTAGCGGGAGTCACCTCCTACGGGCAGTACTTC.

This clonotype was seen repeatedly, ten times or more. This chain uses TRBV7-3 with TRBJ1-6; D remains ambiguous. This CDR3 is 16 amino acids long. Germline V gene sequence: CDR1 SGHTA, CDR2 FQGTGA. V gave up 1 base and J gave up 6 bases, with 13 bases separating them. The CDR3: CASSLNGPWANSPLHF. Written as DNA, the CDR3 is TGTGCCAGCAGCTTAAACGGACCGTGGGCTAATTCACCCCTCCACTTT.

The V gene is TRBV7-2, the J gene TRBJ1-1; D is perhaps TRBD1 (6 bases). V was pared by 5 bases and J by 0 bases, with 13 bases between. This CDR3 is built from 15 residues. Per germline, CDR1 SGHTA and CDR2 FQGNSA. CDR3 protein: CASSPGHQMNTEAFF. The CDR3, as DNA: TGTGCCAGCAGCCCGGGACACCAAATGAACACTGAAGCTTTCTTT.